The next 17 T cell receptor beta chains were all read from a single sample in a study of OX40 agonist ivuxolimab in advanced cancers. The assay was immunoSEQ multiplex PCR, and TCRdb's table has in-frame clones only and misses some. The repertoire has 69,000 or so clones, around 80% of them found once; the top ten carry less than 6%. The material was CD4+ or CD8+ T cells sorted from blood, obtained in a trial of the OX40 agonist ivuxolimab. These receptors were collected from an adult with an advanced solid tumor such as melanoma, head and neck, liver or kidney cancer.

This sequence joins TRBV7-8 and TRBJ1-6, with D tentatively TRBD1 (6 bases). Trimming took off 1 base at V and 6 bases at J, with 22 bases between the two ends. Germline CDR1 SGHVS, CDR2 FQNEAQ. The CDR3 loop spans 19 amino acids. CDR3 nucleotide sequence: TGTGCCAGCAGCTTAGTGGTTATGGGGGGGCAAGGTAGTAATTCACCCCTCCACTTT. Amino acids: CASSLVVMGGQGSNSPLHF.

This rearrangement joins TRBV6-5 to TRBJ1-1; D may be TRBD1 (6 bases). Looked up from germline, CDR1 is MNHEY and CDR2 is SVGAGI. V was clipped by 7 bases and J by 5 bases, with 20 bases between them. This CDR3 has 15 residues. CDR3 residues: CASTRSFEGGTEAFF. DNA for the CDR3: TGTGCCAGCACCCGAAGTTTCGAAGGGGGTACTGAAGCTTTCTTT.

The chain combines TRBV5-1 with TRBJ1-1; TRBD1 is a possible D gene (5 bases). V was shortened by 1 base and J by 5 bases, with 9 bases between the two germline ends. CDR1 is SGHRS, CDR2 YFSETQ, per germline. The CDR3 is 13 residues long. The CDR3 region is CASSLTGVTEAFF. CDR3 nucleotides: TGCGCCAGCAGCTTGACGGGGGTGACTGAAGCTTTCTTT.

This clone was observed a few times. V gene TRBV11-2 combines with J gene TRBJ1-2, with 8 bases fitting TRBD1. CDR3 length: 14 amino acids. Losses at the gene ends were 1 base for V and 8 bases for J; bases not matched to a gene: 6. From germline, CDR1 is SGHAT and CDR2 FQNNGV. As DNA, the CDR3 is TGTGCCAGCAGCTTAGTCCAGGGGGCAGGGGGCTACACCTTC. Translating gives CASSLVQGAGGYTF.

The chain links TRBV4-1 to TRBJ1-1; D unresolved. The CDR3 runs 13 residues. Germline loops: CDR1 MGHRA, CDR2 YSYEKL. The V gene lost 0 bases and the J gene lost 5 bases, with 7 bases spanning the gap. The DNA of the CDR3 is TGCGCCAGCAGCCAAGATGGAGGGACTGAAGCTTTCTTT. This gives the protein CASSQDGGTEAFF.

The genes are TRBV5-1 and TRBJ2-3; TRBD2 aligns across 9 bases. This CDR3 is built from 15 residues. The ends lost 2 bases at V and 3 bases at J; junction bases unmatched: 4. CDR1 and CDR2 (germline): SGHRS, YFSETQ. CDR3 coding DNA: TGCGCCAGCAGCTTCGATGCGGGGGGGACAGATACGCAGTATTTT. Its protein product is CASSFDAGGTDTQYF.

This clone appeared once. The J gene is TRBJ2-2, the V gene TRBV7-9; D is undetermined. The V gene's germline CDR1 is SEHNR and CDR2 FQNEAQ (reference sequence). V gave up 5 bases and J gave up 6 bases, with 13 bases separating them. CDR3 length: 14 amino acids. In DNA form, the CDR3 reads TGTGCCAGCAGCCCCATAAGGGATTCCGGGGAGCTGTTTTTT. This translates into CASSPIRDSGELFF.

The chain recombines TRBV2 with TRBJ2-7, with 8 bases identical to TRBD2. J lost 2 bases, V lost 6 bases, and 6 bases had no gene match. Germline V gene sequence: CDR1 SNHLY, CDR2 FYNNEI. CDR3 length equals 14 residues. CDR3 amino acids: CASRGGAGAYEQYF. The CDR3 nucleotides are TGTGCCAGCAGGGGGGGAGCGGGGGCCTACGAGCAGTACTTC.

The sample holds a few counts of this clone. The rearrangement joins TRBV6-5 to TRBJ1-2; D is unresolved. V lost 10 bases and J 1 base, leaving 13 bases between the germline ends. This CDR3 is built from 13 residues. Germline V gene lookup returns CDR1 MNHEY and CDR2 SVGAGI. The CDR3 loop reads CATSSGLNYGYTF. The CDR3 DNA follows: TGTGCCACCTCCTCCGGGCTTAACTATGGCTACACCTTC.

The chain links TRBV2 to TRBJ2-3; 11 bases map to TRBD2. This CDR3 is built from 15 residues. The V and J ends lost 7 bases and 5 bases, in that order; junction bases with no gene match: 8. CDR1 and CDR2 from the germline V gene are SNHLY and FYNNEI. CDR3 protein: CASTLSGGAEDTQYF. Written as DNA, the CDR3 is TGTGCCAGCACCCTTAGCGGGGGGGCTGAAGATACGCAGTATTTT.

There are a few counts of this clone. V and J are TRBV2 and TRBJ1-4, with 7 bases lining up with TRBD1. The germline CDR1 and CDR2 sequences are SNHLY and FYNNEI. The trim removed 7 bases at V and 5 bases at J, leaving 4 bases unmatched. This CDR3 comprises 13 residues. The CDR3 DNA follows: TGTGCCAGCACAGGACAGGCAAATGAAAAACTGTTTTTT. Protein product: CASTGQANEKLFF.

This chain uses TRBV5-4 with TRBJ2-3; 11 bases align to TRBD2. J was trimmed by 1 base and V by 2 bases; bases with no gene match: 6. The CDR3 extends over 17 amino acids. Germline V CDR1 and CDR2: SGHNT, YYREEE (reference sequence). The CDR3 loop is CASSFDTTSGGTDTQYF. In DNA, the CDR3 is TGTGCCAGCAGCTTCGATACGACTAGCGGGGGCACAGATACGCAGTATTTT.

This chain uses TRBV7-2 with TRBJ1-1; D gene ambiguous. Germline values: CDR1 SGHTA, CDR2 FQGNSA. Trimming stripped 2 bases from V and 1 base from J, with 5 bases between. The CDR3 has 13 amino acids. The CDR3 coding sequence is TGTGCCAGCAGCTTAAACAGGAACACTGAAGCTTTCTTT. Residues: CASSLNRNTEAFF. Supplemented by reference TRBV7-2 and TRBJ1-1, the full variable domain reads GAGVSQSPSNKVTEKGKDVELRCDPISGHTALYWYRQSLGQGLEFLIYFQGNSAPDKSGLPSDRFSAERTGGSVSTLTIQRTQQEDSAVYLCASSLNRNTEAFFGQGTRLTVV.

This sequence joins TRBV2 and TRBJ1-4, with D tentatively TRBD1 (6 bases). The CDR3 has 15 residues. Germline assignment: CDR1 SNHLY and CDR2 FYNNEI. Trimming left V 6 bases short and J 0 bases short, with 11 bases between. CDR3 DNA sequence: TGTGCCAGCAGGCGGGACACCGCAACTAATGAAAAACTGTTTTTT. It translates to CASRRDTATNEKLFF.

The chain has TRBV9 and TRBJ2-7; D is ambiguous. The CDR3 is made up of 14 amino acids. CDR1 and CDR2 from the germline V gene are SGDLS and YYNGEE. Trimming stripped 4 bases from V and 2 bases from J, with 13 bases between. DNA for the CDR3: TGTGCCAGCAGCATAAGGGCCGTTACCTACGAGCAGTACTTC. This gives the protein CASSIRAVTYEQYF.

The chain uses TRBV28 and TRBJ1-2; possible D gene TRBD1, 6 bases. Trimming removed 3 bases from V and 4 bases from J, with 24 bases in between. The CDR3 contains 18 residues. Germline V gene sequence: CDR1 MDHEN, CDR2 SYDVKM. The CDR3 here is CASSLANKRGPRGYGYTF. Here the CDR3 DNA reads TGTGCCAGCAGTTTGGCTAACAAGCGAGGGCCCAGGGGCTATGGCTACACCTTC.

The chain links TRBV28 to TRBJ2-7, with D possibly matching TRBD1 (5 bases). The CDR3 is made up of 10 amino acids. Germline CDR1 reads MDHEN; CDR2 reads SYDVKM. Between the trimmed V and J ends, which lost 6 bases and 13 bases, there was a span of 13 bases. DNA of the CDR3: TGTGCCAGCAGAATGGACAAGGACTACTTC. Its translation is CASRMDKDYF.